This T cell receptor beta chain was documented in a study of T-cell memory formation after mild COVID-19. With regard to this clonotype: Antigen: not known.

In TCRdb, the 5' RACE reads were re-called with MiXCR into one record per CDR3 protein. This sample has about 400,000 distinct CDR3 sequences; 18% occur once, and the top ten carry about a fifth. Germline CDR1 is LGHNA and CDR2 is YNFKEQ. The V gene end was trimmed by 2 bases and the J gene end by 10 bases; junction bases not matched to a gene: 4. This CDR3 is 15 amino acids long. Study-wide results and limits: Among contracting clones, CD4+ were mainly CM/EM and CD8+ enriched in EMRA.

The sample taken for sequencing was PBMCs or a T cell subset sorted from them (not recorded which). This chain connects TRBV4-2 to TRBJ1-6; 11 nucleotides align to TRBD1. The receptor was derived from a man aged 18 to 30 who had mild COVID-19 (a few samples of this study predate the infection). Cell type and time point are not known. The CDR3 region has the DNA TGTGCCAGCAGCCAAACGGACAGGGGGCCATCACCCCTCCACTTT. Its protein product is CASSQTDRGPSPLHF.